This TCR beta chain is from a study of blood T cell repertoires in COVID-19 (TCRdb year 2020). Concerning the study at large: Samples from collaborators originated in the United States, Italy and Spain and spanned both the acute and convalescent phases of COVID-19. Nearly every sample came with metadata listing a de-identified subject ID, COVID-19 status, age in years and sex. The prospective study material was composed of cDNA or gDNA derived from T cells, B-cell-depleted T cells, or PBMCs. A freely available public database, intended as a resource for researchers studying the immune response to SARS-CoV-2, is where the repertoires were released. The dataset comprised deeply sampled blood TCRbeta repertoires from subjects exposed to, actively infected with, or recovered from COVID-19. HLA class I and class II types, where available, came from metadata supplied by the sample provider rather than from assay-based typing. Samples were obtained from the ongoing ImmuneRACE study (first 160 participants) and from some 1,200 subjects provided by 6 global collaborators. General findings and caveats noted by the study authors: The quantity of clinical and demographic metadata differed by source and by participant and was supplied without curation.

Another Seattle source contributed samples from volunteer blood donors who had recovered from COVID-19. Each collaborating institution followed its own protocols to collect whole blood in K2EDTA tubes. For TCRbeta analysis, collaborators shipped samples as frozen whole blood, isolated PBMCs, or DNA extracted from either of those sample types. TCRbeta CDR3 regions were amplified from genomic DNA by means of the immunoSEQ Assay, a bias-controlled multiplex PCR. The published analysis was carried out like this. The number of nucleated cells in each sample was estimated from the amplification of reference gene primers within the assay. Sequence reads were collapsed and filtered to measure the absolute abundance of every unique TCRbeta CDR3 rearrangement. Productive Simpson clonality was computed per sample as the square root of Simpson's diversity index over productive rearrangements. TCRdb obtained this table from immuneACCESS and retained in-frame rearrangements with V and J assigned. These tables miss some clones; where compared with another copy, unresolved V genes account for less than half of the shortfall, and the remainder is unexplained. D and trimming were read from the DNA, whereas the V and J calls and clone size are those reported in that table. This sample holds 200,000 to 250,000 clones; 87% were observed only once. About 12% of the sample is in the top ten clones.

This clone has only one observation. This receptor's antigen is unknown. No per-base quality is available; no much larger clone lies one base away. This TCR was sampled from a woman aged 18-29 years who had recovered from COVID-19. Sequenced input: peripheral blood.

The CDR3 region has the sequence CATSRVADHRGAEKLFF. The nucleotides read TGTGCCACCAGCAGAGTGGCCGATCACAGGGGTGCTGAAAAACTGTTTTTT. Recombination linked TRBV15 to TRBJ1-4; 7 nucleotides in the junction match TRBD1. The germline V gene (reference sequence) sets CDR1 to LNHNV and CDR2 to YYDKDF. The CDR3 numbers 17 residues from cysteine through phenylalanine. The only DNA kept is the CDR3, 51 bases in frame from the first base. Unmatched junction bases come to 12, with V trimmed by 1 base and J by 7 bases.